This T cell receptor (beta chain) was obtained from a study of CD8+ T cells in alopecia areata. Study results and caveats: Resident alphabeta T-cell populations of normal skin are likewise subject to sequencing in scalp samples. Scalp and blood samples kept many expanded lesional clones throughout tofacitinib. Mice showed clearer TCR sharing than patients did, a gap that was possibly HLA-related.

CDR1 and CDR2 from the germline V gene are MNHEY and SMNVEV (reference sequence). Losses at the gene ends were 3 bases for V and 6 bases for J; bases not matched to a gene: 1. This CDR3 spans 12 amino acids. Treatment here: oral pan-JAK inhibitor, 5-10 mg twice daily. Notes on this clone: Its antigen is unidentified.

Reverse transcribed after extraction, RNA yielded cDNA as the sequencing template. Only in-frame clones appear in the TCRdb table, and some are missing; sequencing was by immunoSEQ multiplex PCR. The sample lists some 130,000 clones; around 50% were seen once. The V call is TRBV27, the J call TRBJ2-7; 8 bases align to TRBD1. The TCR originated in a human donor with alopecia areata. Here the sequenced sample was CD8+ T cells sorted from blood, taken at week 4, from a patient treated with tofacitinib. CDR3 nucleotides: TGTGCCAGCAGTTTGGACAGGGTCGAGCAGTACTTC. Its protein is CASSLDRVEQYF.